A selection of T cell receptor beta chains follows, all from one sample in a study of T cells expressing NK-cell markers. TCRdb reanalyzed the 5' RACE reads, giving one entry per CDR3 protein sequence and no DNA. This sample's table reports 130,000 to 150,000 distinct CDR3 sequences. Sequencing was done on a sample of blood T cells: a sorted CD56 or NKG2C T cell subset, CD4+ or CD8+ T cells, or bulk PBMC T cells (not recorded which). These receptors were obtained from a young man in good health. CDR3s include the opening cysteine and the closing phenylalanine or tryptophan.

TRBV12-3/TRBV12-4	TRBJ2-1	CATSDNSNEQFF
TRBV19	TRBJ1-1	CASSIDADMNTEAFF
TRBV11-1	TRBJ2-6	CASSLWGQGSSGANVLTF
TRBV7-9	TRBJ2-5	CASRRGQGETQYF
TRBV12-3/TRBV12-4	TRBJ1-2	CASWGPIAGEVPNYGYTF
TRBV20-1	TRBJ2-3	CSARSPGLAGSTSTDTQYF
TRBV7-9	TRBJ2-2	CASSLVGFNTGELFF
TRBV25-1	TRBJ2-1	CASSGGRAMWNEQFF
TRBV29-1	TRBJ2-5	CSVDAQTYQETQYF
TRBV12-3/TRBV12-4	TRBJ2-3	CASSFFGESRTDTQYF
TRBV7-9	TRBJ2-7	CASSLLRAGTYEQYF
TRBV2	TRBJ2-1	CASSDVSGSPNNEQFF
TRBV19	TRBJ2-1	CASSIYSGIFGEQFF
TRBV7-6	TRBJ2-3	CASSPGTSGTDTQYF
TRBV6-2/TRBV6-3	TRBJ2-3	CASSYLVGARSSTDTQYF
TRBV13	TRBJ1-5	CASSLRGRGGQPQHF
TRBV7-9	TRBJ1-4	CASSYTSTGATNEKLFF
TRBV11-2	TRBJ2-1	CASSLGVRGVDNEQFF
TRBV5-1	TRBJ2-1	CASRGEPGYNNEQFF
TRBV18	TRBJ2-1	CASSPVNENEQFF
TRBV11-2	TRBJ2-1	CASYLGGGPYNEQFF
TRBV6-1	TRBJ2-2	CASSDRAAEINTGELFF
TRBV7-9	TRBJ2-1	CASSTSSGTPDGFF
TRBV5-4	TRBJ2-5	CASSPFPSRRQETQYF
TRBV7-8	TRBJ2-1	CASSLGAGGWVEQFF
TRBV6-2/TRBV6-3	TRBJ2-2	CASSGQDLTGELFF